Listed below are T cell receptor beta chains from one sample, sequenced in a study of T cell repertoires in cytomegalovirus infection. Their target antigens are unknown. From the reads, TCRdb called clonotypes with MiXCR, one entry per CDR3 protein. The data contain approximately 30,000 distinct CDR3 sequences, about 19% of them singletons. The sample was CD8+ T cells from cultured PBMCs, taken from culture after CMV antigen stimulation. Receptor source: a human donor in good health (CMV status not recorded). Some clones in this sample may be carry-over from other donors' samples. Both conserved end residues are part of each CDR3.

TRBV7-6	CASSVQGGNSPLHF
TRBV7-2	CASSSGRQPNQPQHF
TRBV4-2	CASSHDYNEQFF
TRBV7-2	CASSPTGGTGELFF
TRBV6-1	CASSVRGNTEAFF
TRBV7-2	CASSPTVIYEQYF
TRBV12-3/TRBV12-4	CASSDGGDSYEQYF
TRBV7-6	CASSLDWAPSGGGEQYF
TRBV6-2/TRBV6-3	CASSYSSSTGASTDTQYF
TRBV4-1	CASSQDGPANTEAFF
TRBV20-1	CSANRDRAYEQYF
TRBV20-1	CSASRFTGGLSYTF
TRBV7-2	CASTDRQAGGLFEQYF
TRBV27	CASTDWRNTGELFF
TRBV28	CASSLAGARETQYF
TRBV29-1	CSVVLGHRGGTGELFF
TRBV7-3	CASSLRLFITGGDGYTF
TRBV7-2	CASSFHSGNAYEQYF
TRBV7-9	CATRLAAYKLNNEQFF
TRBV6-2/TRBV6-3	CASSYVKGAGNQPQHF
TRBV4-2	CASSQEWEGTSGRQAKNIQYF
TRBV10-3	CAISGAGTQETQYF
TRBV7-6	CASSWGDRSTYEQYF
TRBV27	CASSMGGLSYEQYF
TRBV20-1	CSARGREGLWYEQFF
TRBV6-6	CASSYADTQYF
TRBV6-2/TRBV6-3	CASTHFGYGYTF
TRBV6-1	CASSEGTSGGNEQFF
TRBV28	CASKRERGSYGYTF
TRBV6-5	CASTDASYEQYF
TRBV7-6	CASSLGPRGASKGNIQYF
TRBV6-8	CASRSHGSSYNEQFF
TRBV19	CASSPDASAEAFF